This T cell receptor (beta chain) was captured in a study of naive and memory T cell subsets. Many counts were recorded for this clonotype. The beta constant-region primer was an equimolar mix of two oligonucleotides covering TRBC1 and TRBC2. TCRdb itself ran the UMI-ligation and nested PCR reads through MiXCR, one entry per CDR3 protein. The table records 81,000 or so distinct CDR3 sequences, 7% of them present only once. CDR1 is MNHEY and CDR2 is SVGEGT in the germline V gene. V was pared by 0 bases and J by 0 bases, with 10 bases between. The CDR3 spans 16 residues. This clonotype originated in a human donor in good health. The sequenced sample consisted of central memory CD4+ T cells from blood. The rearrangement joins TRBV6-2 or TRBV6-3 to TRBJ2-3; D is possibly TRBD2 (6 bases). CDR3 coding DNA: TGTGCCAGCAGTTACTCCCGCGGGGTTAGCACAGATACGCAGTATTTT. It codes for CASSYSRGVSTDTQYF.